These 2 T cell receptor beta chains originate from one sample sequenced in a study of molecular identifiers for immune sequencing clone quantification (dated by TCRdb to the late 2010s). Libraries were built with PCR. The sequencer listed for this sample is Illumina HiSeq 4000. TCRdb's own reprocessing of the public reads used fastp at Q25 and MiXCR and kept productive beta chains. Each CDR3 protein gets just one entry, which takes the most common genes and DNA from the rows behind it. For this sample the table gives about half a million distinct CDR3 sequences, of which 20% to 25% were detected only once. The ten most abundant clones make up 0.84% of the sample. Sequenced material: naive CD8+ T cells from blood, with Jurkat cell RNA spiked in. The sample's cell subset or site, from its label and the paper: FACS-sorted CD8+CD4-CCR7+CD45RA+ naive T cells. All receptors derive from a human donor in good health. Some libraries in this study had Jurkat cell RNA spiked in.

The chain couples TRBV20-1 to TRBJ2-7; 10 nucleotides match TRBD1. The V and J ends lost 1 base and 3 bases, in that order; junction bases with no gene match: 6. Germline lookup yields CDR1 DFQATT and CDR2 SNEGSKA (reference sequence). The CDR3 runs 15 residues. In DNA, the CDR3 is TGCAGTGCTAGAGTATTCGGGACAGGGGACTACGAGCAGTACTTC. Translating gives CSARVFGTGDYEQYF.

This clonotype was observed a few times. This chain uses TRBV27 with TRBJ2-5; 8 bases match TRBD1. Looked up from germline, CDR1 is MNHEY and CDR2 is SMNVEV (reference sequence). This CDR3 has 13 residues. The V segment lost 6 bases and the J segment 5 bases; nucleotides outside the gene matches: 5. The DNA for the CDR3 is TGTGCCAGCAGCGGACAGGGTATCGAGACCCAGTACTTC. Encoded protein: CASSGQGIETQYF.